Each of the 27 T cell receptor beta chains below was sequenced from the same sample in a study of OX40 agonist ivuxolimab in advanced cancers. Generated by immunoSEQ multiplex PCR, the TCRdb table keeps only in-frame clones and is missing some. In the table there are 55,000 to 80,000 clones, 84% of which are singletons. Sample: CD4+ or CD8+ T cells sorted from blood, taken in a trial of the OX40 agonist ivuxolimab. These receptors all stem from an adult with an advanced solid tumor such as melanoma, head and neck, liver or kidney cancer.

The V and J genes are TRBV5-1 and TRBJ2-2, with 8 bases that match TRBD1. With 2 bases clipped from V and 2 bases from J, the junction kept 8 bases outside the gene matches. This CDR3 is 17 amino acids long. Germline-derived CDR1 and CDR2 are SGHRS and YFSETQ. As DNA, the CDR3 is TGCGCCAGCAGCTTATTGGAACAGGGGGAAAACACCGGGGAGCTGTTTTTT. Amino acids: CASSLLEQGENTGELFF. Looking up the rest from reference TRBV5-1 and TRBJ2-2 gives the full variable domain: KAGVTQTPRYLIKTRGQQVTLSCSPISGHRSVSWYQQTPGQGLQFLFEYFSETQRNKGNFPGRFSGRQFSNSRSEMNVSTLELGDSALYLCASSLLEQGENTGELFFGEGSRLTVL.

The genes are TRBV7-8 and TRBJ2-2; the D is unclear. The CDR3 contains 11 residues. Trimming took 5 bases from V and 6 from J, leaving 4 bases between them. In germline, CDR1 is SGHVS, CDR2 FQNEAQ. The chain's CDR3 is CASSPAGELFF. CDR3 coding DNA: TGTGCCAGCAGCCCCGCCGGGGAGCTGTTTTTT.

The chain joins TRBV21-1 to TRBJ2-3; no DNA check was done on the table's D call, TRBD2. TRBV21-1 is labeled a pseudogene. This CDR3 comprises 18 residues. CDR3 sequence: CASSKGWGERASTDTQYF. The CDR3 coding sequence is TGTGCCAGCAGCAAAGGTTGGGGGGAGCGGGCTAGCACAGATACGCAGTATTTT.

This clone has a handful of counts. The chain joins TRBV2 to TRBJ2-2, with a tentative D call TRBD1 (6 bases). Trimming stripped 5 bases from V and 4 bases from J, with 14 bases between. Germline V gene sequence: CDR1 SNHLY, CDR2 FYNNEI. This CDR3 has 15 amino acids. Here the CDR3 DNA reads TGTGCCAGCAGTCCCCGGACAGTGGCCACCGGGGAGCTGTTTTTT. It encodes CASSPRTVATGELFF.

This sequence joins TRBV11-2 and TRBJ2-1; 9 bases fit TRBD2. Unmatched junction bases numbered 11, after V lost 7 bases and J lost 4 bases. Germline V lookup: CDR1 SGHAT, CDR2 FQNNGV. This CDR3 is 16 amino acids long. The CDR3 region is CASNWGSGRRYNEQFF. In DNA form, the CDR3 reads TGTGCCAGCAACTGGGGGAGCGGGAGGAGATACAATGAGCAGTTCTTC.

The chain uses TRBV2 and TRBJ1-2; D is possibly TRBD1 (6 bases). The CDR3 loop spans 12 amino acids. Germline assignment: CDR1 SNHLY and CDR2 FYNNEI. V gave up 5 bases and J gave up 10 bases, with 14 bases separating them. This chain's CDR3 is CASSYGTSFYTF. The DNA of the CDR3 is TGTGCCAGCAGTTACGGGACATCCTTCTACACCTTC.

This chain uses TRBV28 with TRBJ1-1; TRBD1 aligns across 7 bases. J lost 0 bases, V lost 7 bases, and 8 bases had no gene match. CDR3 size: 15 residues. CDR1 is MDHEN and CDR2 is SYDVKM in the germline V gene. The DNA for the CDR3 is TGTGCCAGCAAGTGGGTCGGGACAGTGAACACTGAAGCTTTCTTT. This gives the protein CASKWVGTVNTEAFF.

The chain is built from TRBV9 and TRBJ2-5, with D maybe TRBD2 (5 bases). Germline CDR1 reads SGDLS; CDR2 reads YYNGEE. V was cut by 4 bases and J by 0 bases, with 13 bases left in between. The CDR3 runs to 15 residues. CDR3 amino acids: CASSRASGYQETQYF. In nucleotides, the CDR3 is TGTGCCAGCAGCCGAGCGTCGGGGTACCAAGAGACCCAGTACTTC.

Only a few counts were recorded for this clone. The chain carries TRBV10-3 and TRBJ1-2, with 8 positions matching TRBD1. The V gene's germline CDR1 is ENHRY and CDR2 SYGVKD. The CDR3 is made up of 12 amino acids. Trimming removed 5 bases from V and 6 bases from J; junction bases left unmatched: 2. DNA of the CDR3: TGTGCCATCAGTCCGACAGGGGATGGCTACACCTTC. Protein sequence: CAISPTGDGYTF.

This clone is a singleton in its sample. This rearrangement joins TRBV6-5 to TRBJ1-2, with a possible D match to TRBD1 (5 bases). The CDR3 has 13 amino acids. Trimming took 2 bases from V and 4 from J, leaving 8 bases between them. Germline values: CDR1 MNHEY, CDR2 SVGAGI. The chain's CDR3 is CASSYDQGYGYTF. For the CDR3, the DNA is TGTGCCAGCAGTTACGACCAGGGCTATGGCTACACCTTC.

The CDR3 sequence is CASMPGGKNIQYF. CDR3 DNA sequence: TGTGCCAGCATGCCGGGGGGCAAAAACATTCAGTACTTC. The V and J genes are TRBV28 and TRBJ2-4, with 7 bases aligning to TRBD2. The length of the CDR3 is 13 residues. Germline-derived CDR1 and CDR2 are MDHEN and SYDVKM. J was trimmed by 3 bases and V by 7 bases; bases with no gene match: 3.

The DNA of the CDR3 is TGTGCCAGCAGCCTCGCAGGGGGACCGGACTATGGCTACACCTTC. It encodes CASSLAGGPDYGYTF. V is TRBV6-5 and J is TRBJ1-2; 7 positions match TRBD1. There are 15 residues in the CDR3. J lost 3 bases, V lost 6 bases, and 10 bases had no gene match. From germline, CDR1 is MNHEY and CDR2 SVGAGI.

The rearrangement uses TRBV7-3 and TRBJ1-2; 7 bases are shared with TRBD1. From germline, CDR1 is SGHTA and CDR2 FQGTGA. Losses at the gene ends were 2 bases for V and 4 bases for J; bases not matched to a gene: 7. The CDR3 runs to 15 residues. The CDR3 coding sequence is TGTGCCAGCAGCTTACAAGGGGGCGAAGGCTATGGCTACACCTTC. Its protein is CASSLQGGEGYGYTF.

The rearrangement uses TRBV29-1 and TRBJ2-6; D is undetermined. In germline, CDR1 is SQVTM, CDR2 ANQGSEA. Trimming cost V 5 bases and J 2 bases, with 13 bases left between them. The CDR3 has 15 residues. The CDR3 region is CSVPTTRAGANVLTF. In nucleotides, the CDR3 is TGCAGCGTTCCAACTACCCGGGCTGGGGCCAACGTCCTGACTTTC.

The chain recombines TRBV28 with TRBJ1-1; no definite D call. This CDR3 spans 14 amino acids. Trimming cost V 1 base and J 4 bases, with 10 bases left between them. Germline-derived CDR1 and CDR2 are MDHEN and SYDVKM. This CDR3 reads CASSLSWDITEAFF. The CDR3 coding sequence is TGTGCCAGCAGTTTATCTTGGGATATCACTGAAGCTTTCTTT.

This chain joins TRBV6-6 and TRBJ1-2; possible D gene TRBD1, 5 bases. The CDR3 extends over 10 amino acids. The V gene's germline CDR1 is MNHNY and CDR2 SVGAGI (reference sequence). Trimming took off 10 bases at V and 7 bases at J, with 10 bases between the two ends. The CDR3 DNA reads as TGTGCCACCAGGGTGACTGGCTACACCTTC. Residues: CATRVTGYTF.

This rearrangement joins TRBV30 to TRBJ1-1; no firm D call. Trimming took 2 bases from V and 11 from J, leaving 9 bases between them. Germline values: CDR1 GTSNPN, CDR2 SVGIG (reference sequence). The CDR3 is made up of 10 amino acids. CDR3 nucleotides: TGTGCCTGGAGTCACAGCGGGGCTTTCTTT. Its translation is CAWSHSGAFF.

V gene TRBV5-5 combines with J gene TRBJ2-5; D is ambiguous. Judging by the DNA end, TRBJ2-7 fits better; the J call may be wrong. Germline V gives CDR1 SGHKS, CDR2 YYEKEE (reference sequence). The CDR3 has 10 residues. DNA for the CDR3: TGTGCCAGCACCCGACGCGAGCAGTACTTC. Translated, it gives CASTRREQYF.

The rearrangement joins TRBV7-9 to TRBJ2-5, with D hard to call. Germline V gene sequence: CDR1 SEHNR, CDR2 FQNEAQ (reference sequence). The CDR3 is 14 residues long. V lost 5 bases and J 5 bases, leaving 15 bases between the germline ends. The CDR3, as DNA: TGTGCCAGCAGCCTCTTCGATGTTTGGGAGACCCAGTACTTC. Residues: CASSLFDVWETQYF.

The chain combines TRBV11-2 with TRBJ2-7; 7 bases fit TRBD2. CDR1 and CDR2 (germline): SGHAT, FQNNGV. The CDR3 length is 15 residues. V was clipped by 6 bases and J by 4 bases; unmatched bases: 12. The CDR3 nucleotides read TGTGCCAGCAGGGTCGGACTAGTTGGGCCTTACGAGCAGTACTTC. As protein: CASRVGLVGPYEQYF. The variable domain in full, completed from reference TRBV11-2 and TRBJ2-7, reads EAGVAQSPRYKIIEKRQSVAFWCNPISGHATLYWYQQILGQGPKLLIQFQNNGVVDDSQLPKDRFSAERLKGVDSTLKIQPAKLEDSAVYLCASRVGLVGPYEQYFGPGTRLTVT.

The chain couples TRBV10-3 to TRBJ1-2; a possible D gene is TRBD1 (5 bases). Germline V gene sequence: CDR1 ENHRY, CDR2 SYGVKD. Trimming removed 6 bases at V and 7 bases at J, with 15 bases between. CDR3 size: 13 residues. The CDR3: CAISADSLSGYTF. In nucleotides, the CDR3 is TGTGCCATCAGCGCTGACAGTCTGAGTGGCTACACCTTC.

This clone was seen a handful of times. J is TRBJ1-1 and V is TRBV19, with TRBD1 matching over 7 bases. The V gene end was trimmed by 5 bases and the J gene end by 7 bases; junction bases not matched to a gene: 7. This CDR3 has 13 residues. Per germline, CDR1 LNHDA and CDR2 SQIVND (reference sequence). CDR3 bases: TGTGCCAGTAGTTCTAGGGACAGCCTTGAAGCTTTCTTT. Translation gives CASSSRDSLEAFF.

The genes are TRBV11-2 and TRBJ2-7, with D perhaps matching TRBD2 (6 bases). There are 13 residues in the CDR3. Per the germline V gene, CDR1 is SGHAT and CDR2 is FQNNGV. V was shortened by 1 base and J by 7 bases, with 11 bases between the two germline ends. The CDR3 nucleotides are TGTGCCAGCAGCTTAGCCGGGGCGGGGGAGCAGTACTTC. Translation: CASSLAGAGEQYF.

CDR3 loop: CASSIEQGTLVHEQFF. The CDR3 bases are TGTGCCAGCAGCATAGAACAGGGGACCCTCGTCCATGAGCAGTTCTTC. This chain connects TRBV27 to TRBJ2-1; 7 bases are a match to TRBD1. The germline CDR1 and CDR2 sequences are MNHEY and SMNVEV (reference sequence). This CDR3 spans 16 amino acids. V lost 6 bases, J lost 8 bases, and 16 bases stayed unmatched.

The J gene is TRBJ2-7, the V gene TRBV23-1, with D unclear. TRBV23-1 is assigned to the ORF class and has an uncertain function. With 3 bases removed from V and 2 bases from J, the gap between germline ends came to 11 bases. The CDR3 covers 14 residues. The CDR3 region has the DNA TGCGCCAGCAGTCACATGTGGCCAACCTACGAGCAGTACTTC. Protein sequence: CASSHMWPTYEQYF.

The chain is built from TRBV6-5 and TRBJ2-5; D may be TRBD2 (5 bases). Trimming took off 4 bases at V and 9 bases at J, with 21 bases between the two ends. This CDR3 comprises 15 residues. The germline V gene encodes CDR1 MNHEY and CDR2 SVGAGI. CDR3 sequence (DNA): TGTGCCAGCAGTTTAACTAGGGATCCCCCTATGTCCCAGTACTTC. Its translation is CASSLTRDPPMSQYF.

The rearrangement links TRBV19 to TRBJ2-7; 7 bases map to TRBD2. V dropped 5 bases and J dropped 0; count of bases not matched to a gene: 4. The CDR3 is 14 amino acids. CDR1 and CDR2 from the germline V gene are LNHDA and SQIVND (reference sequence). CDR3 nucleotide sequence: TGTGCCAGTAGTGTCACTAGCGCCTCCTACGAGCAGTACTTC. Its protein product is CASSVTSASYEQYF.